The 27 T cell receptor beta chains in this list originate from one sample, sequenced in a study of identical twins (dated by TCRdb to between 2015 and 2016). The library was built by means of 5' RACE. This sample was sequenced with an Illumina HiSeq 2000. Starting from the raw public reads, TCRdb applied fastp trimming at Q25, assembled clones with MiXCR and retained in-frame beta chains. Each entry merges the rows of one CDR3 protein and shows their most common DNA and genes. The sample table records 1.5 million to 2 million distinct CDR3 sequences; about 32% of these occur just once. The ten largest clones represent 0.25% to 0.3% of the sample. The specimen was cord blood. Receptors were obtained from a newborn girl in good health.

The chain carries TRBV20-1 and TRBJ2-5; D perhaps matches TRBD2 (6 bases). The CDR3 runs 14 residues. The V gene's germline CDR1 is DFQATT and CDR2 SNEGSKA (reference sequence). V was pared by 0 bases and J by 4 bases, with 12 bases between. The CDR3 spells CSARDGEAGETQYF. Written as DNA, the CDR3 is TGCAGTGCTAGAGATGGGGAAGCGGGAGAGACCCAGTACTTC.

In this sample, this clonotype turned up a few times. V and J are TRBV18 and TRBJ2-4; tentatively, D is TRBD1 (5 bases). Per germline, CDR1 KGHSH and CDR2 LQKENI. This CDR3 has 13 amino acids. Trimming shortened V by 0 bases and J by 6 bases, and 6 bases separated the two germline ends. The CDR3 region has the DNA TGTGCCAGCTCACCACCGGGGCCAAACATTCAGTACTTC. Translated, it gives CASSPPGPNIQYF.

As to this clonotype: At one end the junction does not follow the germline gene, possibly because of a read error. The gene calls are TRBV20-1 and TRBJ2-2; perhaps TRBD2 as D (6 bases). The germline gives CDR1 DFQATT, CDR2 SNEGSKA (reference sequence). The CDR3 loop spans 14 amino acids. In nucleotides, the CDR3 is TGCAGTGCCCGGGACTTCGCGAACACCGGGGGGCTGTTTTTT. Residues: CSARDFANTGGLFF.

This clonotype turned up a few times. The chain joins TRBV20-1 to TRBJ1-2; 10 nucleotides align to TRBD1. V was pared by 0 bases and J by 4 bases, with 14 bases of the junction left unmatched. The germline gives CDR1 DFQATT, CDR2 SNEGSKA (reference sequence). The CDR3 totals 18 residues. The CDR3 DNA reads TGCAGTGCTAGAGATCAGAAGGGGGACAGGGGTACTTCCTATGGCTACACCTTC. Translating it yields CSARDQKGDRGTSYGYTF.

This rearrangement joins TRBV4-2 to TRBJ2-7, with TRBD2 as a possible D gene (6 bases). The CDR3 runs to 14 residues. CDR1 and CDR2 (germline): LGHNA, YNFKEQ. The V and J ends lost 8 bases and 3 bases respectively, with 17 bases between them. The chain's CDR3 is CASLGVEGLYEQYF. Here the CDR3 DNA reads TGTGCCAGCCTGGGGGTGGAGGGTCTCTACGAGCAGTACTTC.

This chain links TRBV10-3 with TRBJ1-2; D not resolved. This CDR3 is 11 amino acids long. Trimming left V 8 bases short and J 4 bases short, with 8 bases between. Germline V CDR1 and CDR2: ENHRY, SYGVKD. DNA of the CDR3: TGTGCCATCCAGGCCATCTATGGCTACACCTTC. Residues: CAIQAIYGYTF.

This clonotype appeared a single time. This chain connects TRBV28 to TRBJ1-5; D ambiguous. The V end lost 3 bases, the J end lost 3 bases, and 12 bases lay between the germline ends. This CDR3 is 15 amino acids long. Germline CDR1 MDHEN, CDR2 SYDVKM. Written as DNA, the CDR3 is TGTGCCAGCAGTTTCCAGGACGGGTACAATCAGCCCCAGCATTTT. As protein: CASSFQDGYNQPQHF.

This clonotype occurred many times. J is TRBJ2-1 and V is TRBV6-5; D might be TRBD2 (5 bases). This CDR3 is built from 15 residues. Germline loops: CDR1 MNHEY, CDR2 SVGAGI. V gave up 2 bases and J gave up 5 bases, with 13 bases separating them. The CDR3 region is CASSYGGSVDNEQFF. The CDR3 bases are TGTGCCAGCAGTTACGGTGGGAGTGTGGACAATGAGCAGTTCTTC.

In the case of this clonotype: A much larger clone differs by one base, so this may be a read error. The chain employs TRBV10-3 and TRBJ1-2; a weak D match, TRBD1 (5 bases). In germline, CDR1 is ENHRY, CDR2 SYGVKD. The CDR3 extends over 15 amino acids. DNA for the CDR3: TGTGCCGTCAGCTCGCTCAAACAGGCGGCCTATGGCTACACCTTC. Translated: CAVSSLKQAAYGYTF.

As DNA, the CDR3 is TGTGCCAGCAGCATAAGACTAGCGGGAGGGCGGTACACCGGGGAGCTGTTTTTT. Protein product: CASSIRLAGGRYTGELFF. V is TRBV7-2 and J is TRBJ2-2; 14 bases match TRBD2. CDR3 length: 18 residues. Germline values: CDR1 SGHTA, CDR2 FQGNSA. The V gene end was trimmed by 5 bases and the J gene end by 3 bases; junction bases not matched to a gene: 8.

CDR3 loop: CSARDDGLPYEQYF. The CDR3 bases are TGCAGTGCTAGAGACGACGGACTGCCCTACGAGCAGTACTTC. The gene calls are TRBV20-1 and TRBJ2-7; D perhaps matches TRBD2 (5 bases). The V end lost 0 bases, the J end lost 2 bases, and 11 bases lay between the germline ends. Germline V CDR1 and CDR2: DFQATT, SNEGSKA (reference sequence). The CDR3 covers 14 residues.

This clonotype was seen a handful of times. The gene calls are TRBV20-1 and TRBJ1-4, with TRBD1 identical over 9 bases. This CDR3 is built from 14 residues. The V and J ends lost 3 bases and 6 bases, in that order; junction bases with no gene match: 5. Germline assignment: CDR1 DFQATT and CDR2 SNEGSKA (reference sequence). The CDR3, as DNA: TGCAGTGCTAGGGGACAGGGAAATGATGAAAAACTGTTTTTT. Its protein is CSARGQGNDEKLFF.

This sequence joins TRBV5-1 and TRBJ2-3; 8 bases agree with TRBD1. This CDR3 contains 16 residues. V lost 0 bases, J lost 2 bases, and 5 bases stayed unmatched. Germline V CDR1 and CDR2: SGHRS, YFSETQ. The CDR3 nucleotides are TGCGCCAGCAGCTTGGGGGACAGGACCCCCACAGATACGCAGTATTTT. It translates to CASSLGDRTPTDTQYF.

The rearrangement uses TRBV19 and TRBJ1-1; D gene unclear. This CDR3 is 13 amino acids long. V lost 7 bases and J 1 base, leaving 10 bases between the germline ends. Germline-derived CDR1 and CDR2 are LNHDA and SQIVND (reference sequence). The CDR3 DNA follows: TGTGCCAGTACCCCCCTTGGGAACACTGAAGCTTTCTTT. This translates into CASTPLGNTEAFF.

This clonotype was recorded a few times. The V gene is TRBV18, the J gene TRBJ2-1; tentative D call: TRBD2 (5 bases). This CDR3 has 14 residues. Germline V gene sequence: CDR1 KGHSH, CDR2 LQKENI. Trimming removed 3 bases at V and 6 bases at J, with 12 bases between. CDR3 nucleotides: TGTGCCAGCTCACCTCTGGTAGCGAGCAATGAGCAGTTCTTC. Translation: CASSPLVASNEQFF. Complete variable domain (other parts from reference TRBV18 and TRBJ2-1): NAGVMQNPRHLVRRRGQEARLRCSPMKGHSHVYWYRQLPEEGLKFMVYLQKENIIDESGMPKERFSAEFPKEGPSILRIQQVVRGDSAAYFCASSPLVASNEQFFGPGTRLTVL.

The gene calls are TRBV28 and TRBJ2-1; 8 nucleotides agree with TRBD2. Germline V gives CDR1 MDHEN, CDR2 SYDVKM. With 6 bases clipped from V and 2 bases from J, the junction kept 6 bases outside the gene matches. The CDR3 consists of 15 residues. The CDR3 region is CASRSGSGAYNEQFF. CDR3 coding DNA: TGTGCCAGCAGAAGCGGGAGCGGGGCCTACAATGAGCAGTTCTTC.

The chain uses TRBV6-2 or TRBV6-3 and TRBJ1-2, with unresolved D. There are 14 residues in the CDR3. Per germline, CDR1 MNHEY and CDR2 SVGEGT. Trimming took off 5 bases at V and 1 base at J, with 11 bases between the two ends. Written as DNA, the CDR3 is TGTGCCAGCAGTCAGGAGCCTATTAACTATGGCTACACCTTC. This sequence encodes CASSQEPINYGYTF.

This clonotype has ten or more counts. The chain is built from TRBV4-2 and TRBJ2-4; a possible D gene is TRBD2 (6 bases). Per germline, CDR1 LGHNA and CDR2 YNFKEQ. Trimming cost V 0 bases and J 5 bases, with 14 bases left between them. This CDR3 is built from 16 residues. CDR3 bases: TGTGCCAGCAGCCAAGATAGCCCGACTAGGGAAAACATTCAGTACTTC. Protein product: CASSQDSPTRENIQYF.

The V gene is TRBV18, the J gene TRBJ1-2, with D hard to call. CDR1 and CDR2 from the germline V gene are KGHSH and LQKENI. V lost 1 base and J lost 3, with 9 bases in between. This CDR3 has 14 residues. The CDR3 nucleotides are TGTGCCAGCTCACCACGAGCCAGCGACTATGGCTACACCTTC. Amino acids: CASSPRASDYGYTF. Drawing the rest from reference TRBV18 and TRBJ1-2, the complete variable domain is NAGVMQNPRHLVRRRGQEARLRCSPMKGHSHVYWYRQLPEEGLKFMVYLQKENIIDESGMPKERFSAEFPKEGPSILRIQQVVRGDSAAYFCASSPRASDYGYTFGSGTRLTVV.

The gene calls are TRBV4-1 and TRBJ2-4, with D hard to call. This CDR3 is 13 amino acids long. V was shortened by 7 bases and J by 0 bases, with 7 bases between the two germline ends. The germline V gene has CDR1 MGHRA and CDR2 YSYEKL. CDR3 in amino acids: CASTDVAKNIQYF. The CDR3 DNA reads TGCGCCAGCACCGACGTAGCCAAAAACATTCAGTACTTC.

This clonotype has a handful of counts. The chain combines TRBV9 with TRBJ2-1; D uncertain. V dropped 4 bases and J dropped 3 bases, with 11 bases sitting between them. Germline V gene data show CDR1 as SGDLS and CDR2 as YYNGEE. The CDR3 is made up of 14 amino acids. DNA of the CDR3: TGTGCCAGCAGCCTACAACGCTACTACAATGAGCAGTTCTTC. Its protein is CASSLQRYYNEQFF.

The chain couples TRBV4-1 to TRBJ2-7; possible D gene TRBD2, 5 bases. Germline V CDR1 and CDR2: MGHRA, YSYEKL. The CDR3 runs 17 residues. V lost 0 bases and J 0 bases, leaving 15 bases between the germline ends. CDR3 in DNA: TGCGCCAGCAGCCAAGAGACTCTAGCCCTGAGCTCCTACGAGCAGTACTTC. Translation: CASSQETLALSSYEQYF.

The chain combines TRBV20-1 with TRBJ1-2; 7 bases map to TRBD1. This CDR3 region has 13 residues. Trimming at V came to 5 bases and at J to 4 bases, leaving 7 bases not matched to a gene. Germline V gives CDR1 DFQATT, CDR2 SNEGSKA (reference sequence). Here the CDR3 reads CSARGRQGYGYTF. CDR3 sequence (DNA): TGCAGTGCTCGTGGCAGACAGGGCTATGGCTACACCTTC.

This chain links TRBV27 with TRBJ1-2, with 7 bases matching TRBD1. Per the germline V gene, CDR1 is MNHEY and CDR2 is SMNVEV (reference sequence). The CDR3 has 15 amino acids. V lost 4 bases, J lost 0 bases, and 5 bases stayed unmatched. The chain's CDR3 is CASSSRRGSNYGYTF. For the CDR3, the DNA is TGTGCCAGCAGTTCCCGCAGGGGGTCTAACTATGGCTACACCTTC.

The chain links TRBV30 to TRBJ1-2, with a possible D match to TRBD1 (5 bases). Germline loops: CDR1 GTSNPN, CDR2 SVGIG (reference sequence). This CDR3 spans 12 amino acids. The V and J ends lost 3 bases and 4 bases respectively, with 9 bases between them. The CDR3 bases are TGTGCCTGGAGGTGGGGGGGCTATGGCTACACCTTC. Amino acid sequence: CAWRWGGYGYTF. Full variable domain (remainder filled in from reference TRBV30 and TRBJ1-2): SQTIHQWPATLVQPVGSPLSLECTVEGTSNPNLYWYRQAAGRGLQLLFYSVGIGQISSEVPQNLSASRPQDRQFILSSKKLLLSDSGFYLCAWRWGGYGYTFGSGTRLTVV.

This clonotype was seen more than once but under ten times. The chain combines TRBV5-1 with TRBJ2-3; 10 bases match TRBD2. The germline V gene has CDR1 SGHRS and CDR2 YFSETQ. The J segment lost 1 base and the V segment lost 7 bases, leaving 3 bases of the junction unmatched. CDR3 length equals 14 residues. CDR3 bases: TGCGCCAGCGGGACTAGCGACCGCACAGATACGCAGTATTTT. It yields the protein CASGTSDRTDTQYF. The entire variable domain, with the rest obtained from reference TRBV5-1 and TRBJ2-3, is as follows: KAGVTQTPRYLIKTRGQQVTLSCSPISGHRSVSWYQQTPGQGLQFLFEYFSETQRNKGNFPGRFSGRQFSNSRSEMNVSTLELGDSALYLCASGTSDRTDTQYFGPGTRLTVL.

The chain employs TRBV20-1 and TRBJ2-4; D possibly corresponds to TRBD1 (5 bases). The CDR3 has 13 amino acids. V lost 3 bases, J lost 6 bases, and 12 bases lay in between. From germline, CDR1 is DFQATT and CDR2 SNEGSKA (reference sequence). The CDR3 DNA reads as TGCAGTGCTAGTAAGGACACCAGAAACATTCAGTACTTC. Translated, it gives CSASKDTRNIQYF.